This T cell receptor (beta chain) originates from a study of vaccination and CD4 T cells after COVID-19. Overall study context: SARS-CoV-2 had been detected by nasal swab PCR in convalescent patients; about 10 were mild, one severe. The cells in question were stimulated using overlapping spike peptides derived from SARS-CoV-2, HCoV-NL63, HCoV-OC43 and HCoV-229E.

An Oncomine TCR Beta short-read assay was used to sequence the DNA from cultured CD4+ T cells. Investigators obtained genomic DNA by extraction from cultured CD4+ T cells. TCRdb ran MiXCR on the PCR reads and lists one entry per CDR3 protein. The repertoire holds roughly 15,000 distinct CDR3 sequences, with about three fifths as singletons. Regarding treatment: roughly ten-day PBMC culture with coronavirus spike peptide pools or control peptides (ViraFEST assay). This clonotype showed up just once. Its specificity is not known. From germline, CDR1 is MNHEY and CDR2 SVGEGT. V was clipped by 4 bases and J by 2 bases; unmatched bases: 9. The length of the CDR3 is 17 residues.

This chain links TRBV6-2 or TRBV6-3 with TRBJ2-2, with 8 bases identical to TRBD1. This TCR came from a human donor who had recovered from COVID-19. The sample taken for sequencing was CD4+ T cells from blood, cultured in vitro. The CDR3 loop reads CASSFLAGGSNTGELFF. The DNA of the CDR3 is TGTGCCAGCAGTTTTCTTGCAGGGGGCTCTAACACCGGGGAGCTGTTTTTT.